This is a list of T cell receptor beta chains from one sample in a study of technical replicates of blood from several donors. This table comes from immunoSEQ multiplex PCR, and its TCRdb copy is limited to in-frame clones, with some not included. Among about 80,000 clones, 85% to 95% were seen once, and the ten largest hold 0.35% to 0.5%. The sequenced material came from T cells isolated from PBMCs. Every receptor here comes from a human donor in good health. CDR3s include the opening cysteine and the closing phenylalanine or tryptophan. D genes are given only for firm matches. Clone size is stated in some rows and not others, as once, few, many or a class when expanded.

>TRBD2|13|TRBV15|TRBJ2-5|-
TGTGCCACCGGACTAGCGGGTAAAGAGACCCAGTACTTC
CATGLAGKETQYF
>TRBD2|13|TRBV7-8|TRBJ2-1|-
TGTGCCAGCAGCTTACTAGCGGGAGGTTATCAGTTCTTC
CASSLLAGGYQFF
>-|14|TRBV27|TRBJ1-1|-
TGTGCCAGCAGTTTAAATCAGGGCCAGTTTGAAGCTTTCTTT
CASSLNQGQFEAFF
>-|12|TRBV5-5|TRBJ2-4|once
TGTGCCAGCAGCCTCGACATTGGCATTCAGTACTTC
CASSLDIGIQYF
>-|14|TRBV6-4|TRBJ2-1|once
TGTGCCAGCAGTGACGGGGACACGGTGTCTGAGCAGTTCTTC
CASSDGDTVSEQFF
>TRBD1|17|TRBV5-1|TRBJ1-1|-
TGCGCCAGCAGCCTGATCTCGACAGGGGGCAGCATGACTGAAGCTTTCTTT
CASSLISTGGSMTEAFF
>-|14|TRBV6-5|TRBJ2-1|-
TGTGCCAGCAGCGGGTCTAGGTACGCATATGAGCAGTTCTTC
CASSGSRYAYEQFF
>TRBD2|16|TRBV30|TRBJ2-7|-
TGTGCCTGGAGCCCGGGACTAGCGGGAGTAGAGGAAGAGCAGTACTTC
CAWSPGLAGVEEEQYF
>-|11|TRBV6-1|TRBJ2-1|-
TGTGCCAGCAGTGACGGAGCTGAGCAGTTCTTC
CASSDGAEQFF
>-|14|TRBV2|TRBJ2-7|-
TGTGCCAGCAGTGCAACGACTAGGTACTACGAGCAGTACTTC
CASSATTRYYEQYF
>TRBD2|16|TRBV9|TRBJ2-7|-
TGTGCCAGCAGCGAATCCGGCGGACTAGCGGGCTACGAGCAGTACTTC
CASSESGGLAGYEQYF
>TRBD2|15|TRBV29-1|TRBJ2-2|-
TGCAGCGTTGGAGGACTAGCGGGGGTCACCGGGGAGCTGTTTTTT
CSVGGLAGVTGELFF
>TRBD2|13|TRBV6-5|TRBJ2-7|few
TGTGCCAGCACGCCTAGCGGGGACTACGAGCAGTACTTC
CASTPSGDYEQYF
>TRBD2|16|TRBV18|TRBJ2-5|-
TGTGCCAGCTCACCATTTGAGACTAGCGTCAAAGAGACCCAGTACTTC
CASSPFETSVKETQYF
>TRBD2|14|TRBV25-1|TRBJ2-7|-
TGTGCCAGCAGAGGGCAAGCGGGACTTAGGGAGCAGTACTTC
CASRGQAGLREQYF
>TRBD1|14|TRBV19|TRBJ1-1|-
TGTGCCAGTAGTACGACAGGGGAGAACACTGAAGCTTTCTTT
CASSTTGENTEAFF
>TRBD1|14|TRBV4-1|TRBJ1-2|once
TGCGCCAGCAGTCCTGACAGGGGCTGGGATGGCTACACCTTC
CASSPDRGWDGYTF
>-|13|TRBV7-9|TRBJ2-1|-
TGTGCCAGCATGATCTGGGGAGTTGATGAGCAGTTCTTC
CASMIWGVDEQFF
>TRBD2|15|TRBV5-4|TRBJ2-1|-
TGTGCCAGCAGCGAGGGACTAGCGAACTACAATGAGCAGTTCTTC
CASSEGLANYNEQFF
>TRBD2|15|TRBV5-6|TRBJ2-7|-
TGTGCCAGCTACCTCCTTAGCGGGAGACTCCACGAGCAGTACTTC
CASYLLSGRLHEQYF
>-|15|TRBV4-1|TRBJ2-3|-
TGCGCCAGCAGCCAAGTACTAGTTTATTCAGATACGCAGTATTTT
CASSQVLVYSDTQYF
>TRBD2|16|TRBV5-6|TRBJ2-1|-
TGTGCCAGCAGCTTGGCCACGGGACTAGGGTCGCTTGAGCAGTTCTTC
CASSLATGLGSLEQFF
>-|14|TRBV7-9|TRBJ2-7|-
TGTGCCAGCAGCTTAGCAGTGGCAGTGAACGAGCAGTACTTC
CASSLAVAVNEQYF
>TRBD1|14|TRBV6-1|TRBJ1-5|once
TGTGCCAGCAGAGAAGCAGGGGGCGATCAGCCCCAGCATTTT
CASREAGGDQPQHF
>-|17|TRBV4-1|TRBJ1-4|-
TGCGCCAGCAGCCAACTTCTGACACCTGCAACTAATGAAAAACTGTTTTTT
CASSQLLTPATNEKLFF
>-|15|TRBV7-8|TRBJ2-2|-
TGTGCCAGCAGCTTAGCTCTGAAGCTCACCGGGGAGCTGTTTTTT
CASSLALKLTGELFF
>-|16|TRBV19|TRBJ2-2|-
TGTGCCAGTAGTATAGTCGCGGATTCGAACACCGGGGAGCTGTTTTTT
CASSIVADSNTGELFF
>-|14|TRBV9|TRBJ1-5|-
TGTGCCAGCAGCGTAGCAGGGGAGTATCAGCCCCAGCATTTT
CASSVAGEYQPQHF
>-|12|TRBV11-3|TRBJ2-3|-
TGTGCCAGCAGCTTCTTCCCGGTAACGCAGTATTTT
CASSFFPVTQYF
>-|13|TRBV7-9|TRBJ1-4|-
TGTGCCAGCAGCAGGGGGGAGGGGGAAAAACTGTTTTTT
CASSRGEGEKLFF
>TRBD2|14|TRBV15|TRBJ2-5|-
TGTGCCACCAGCCAGCGGGGAGGAGGAGAGACCCAGTACTTC
CATSQRGGGETQYF
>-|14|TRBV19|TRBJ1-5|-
TGTGCCAGTAGTATAGCAGGGGGCAATCAGCCCCAGCATTTT
CASSIAGGNQPQHF
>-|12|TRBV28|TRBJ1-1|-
TGTGCCAGTATTCCTTCTAACACTGAAGCTTTCTTT
CASIPSNTEAFF
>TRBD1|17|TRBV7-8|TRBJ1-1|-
TGTGCCAGCAGCATACGAGACGGGACAGGGGGCGACACTGAAGCTTTCTTT
CASSIRDGTGGDTEAFF
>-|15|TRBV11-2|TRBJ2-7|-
TGTGCCAGCAGCAGATACAACGGGGTTTCCGACGAGCAGTACTTC
CASSRYNGVSDEQYF
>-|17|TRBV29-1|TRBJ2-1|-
TGCAGCGTTGAGTCCTCCGGGAGATACTTCTCCTACAATGAGCAGTTCTTC
CSVESSGRYFSYNEQFF
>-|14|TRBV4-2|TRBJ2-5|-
TGTGCCAGCAGCCAAGATGTACAGGGTGGAACCCAGTACTTC
CASSQDVQGGTQYF
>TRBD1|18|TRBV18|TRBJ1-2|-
TGTGCCAGCTCACCACCGGGGACAGGGGGCCAGGCTTTAAATGGCTACACCTTC
CASSPPGTGGQALNGYTF
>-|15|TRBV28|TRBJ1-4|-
TGTGCCAGCGGGACGACGGTTAGGGGGGGAGAAAAACTGTTTTTT
CASGTTVRGGEKLFF
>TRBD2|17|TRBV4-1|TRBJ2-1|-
TGCGCCAGCACCCAAGGGCGACTAGCGCGAGGCCTCAATGAGCAGTTCTTC
CASTQGRLARGLNEQFF
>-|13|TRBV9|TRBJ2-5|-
TGTGCCAGCAGCCCAGGGACTTTAGAGACCCAGTACTTC
CASSPGTLETQYF
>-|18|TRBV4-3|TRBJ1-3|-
TGCGCCAGCAGCCAAGAAGGGGTAGACAGTTACTCTGGAAACACCATATATTTT
CASSQEGVDSYSGNTIYF
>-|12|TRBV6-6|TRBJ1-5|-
TGTGCCAGCAGTTCTCCGGGTCAGCCCCAGCATTTT
CASSSPGQPQHF
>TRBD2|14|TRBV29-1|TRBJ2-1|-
TGCAGCGCCGATACTAGCGGGAGCTTCTATGAGCAGTTCTTC
CSADTSGSFYEQFF
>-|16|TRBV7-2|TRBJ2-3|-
TGTGCCAGCAGCTTTCGTCCTAGGAGCGGATCAGATACGCAGTATTTT
CASSFRPRSGSDTQYF
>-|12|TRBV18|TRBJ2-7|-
TGTGCCAGCTCACCAGCACAGTACGAGCAGTACTTC
CASSPAQYEQYF
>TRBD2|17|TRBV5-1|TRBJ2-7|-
TGCGCCAGCACCCCCGGGGTCCCTAGCGGGCTCCCCCACGAGCAGTACTTC
CASTPGVPSGLPHEQYF
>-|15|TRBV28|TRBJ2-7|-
TGTGCCAGCAGTTCGCCCGAGGGCCTTAGCTACGAGCAGTACTTC
CASSSPEGLSYEQYF
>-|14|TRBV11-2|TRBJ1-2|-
TGTGCCAGCAGCTCCCTACAGGGTAACTATGGCTACACCTTC
CASSSLQGNYGYTF
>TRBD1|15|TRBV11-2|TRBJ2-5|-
TGTGCCAGCAGCCTGATTGACAGGGGCCAAGAGACCCAGTACTTC
CASSLIDRGQETQYF
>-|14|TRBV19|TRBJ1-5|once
TGTGCCAGTAGTATACAGGGAGGGAATCAGCCCCAGCATTTT
CASSIQGGNQPQHF
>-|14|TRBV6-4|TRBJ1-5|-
TGTGCCAGCAGTGACTTCAGGGTCTATCAGCCCCAGCATTTT
CASSDFRVYQPQHF